This T cell receptor beta chain was profiled in a study of blood T cells in healthy people across ages. General study findings and limits: Donors of long life had a larger count of naive CD4+ cells and greater diversity than aged donors.

V was shortened by 6 bases and J by 4 bases, with 3 bases between the two germline ends. Looked up from germline, CDR1 is MDHEN and CDR2 is SYDVKM. CDR3 size: 11 residues. Concerning this clonotype: Its antigen is undetermined.

For the second PCR, which ran for 7 to 11 cycles, a sample-barcoded 5' primer and a J-beta primer mix were used. TCRdb re-analysed the 5' RACE reads in MiXCR, keeping a single row per CDR3 protein. The data show hundreds of thousands of distinct CDR3 sequences, about 42% seen once. This chain connects TRBV28 to TRBJ1-4; D gene unclear. The TCR originated in a man in his 60s in good health. Sequencing was carried out using blood. CDR3 bases: TGTGCCAGCAGCCATAATGAAAAACTGTTTTTT. It encodes CASSHNEKLFF.